These T cell receptor beta chains were read from a single sample in a study of cytomegalovirus exposure and HLA in healthy donors. Profiled with immunoSEQ multiplex PCR; TCRdb holds only in-frame clones, not every one. Of 150,000 to 200,000 clones in the sample, 75% to 90% were seen once. Specimen: PBMCs. The receptor set was obtained from a young man in good health and CMV-seropositive. CDR3s include the opening cysteine and the closing phenylalanine or tryptophan. D genes are given only for firm matches. Not every row has a clone size; where given, it reads once, few, many or a size class.

abundance,j_gene,d_gene,v_gene,CDR3aa,CDR3nt
NA,TRBJ1-2,TRBD1,TRBV30,CAWSVPRQGNYGYTF,TGTGCCTGGAGTGTTCCCAGACAGGGAAACTATGGCTACACCTTC
few,TRBJ1-2,NA,TRBV6-6,CASSLPGTPDTF,TGTGCCAGCAGTCTGCCCGGGACACCGGACACCTTC
NA,TRBJ1-1,NA,TRBV15,CATSRYPVPGRKAEAFF,TGTGCCACCAGCAGATATCCCGTCCCAGGGAGGAAGGCTGAAGCTTTCTTT
NA,TRBJ2-1,NA,TRBV7-8,CASSQTRLQGYNEQFF,TGTGCCAGCAGTCAAACCCGGCTGCAGGGATACAATGAGCAGTTCTTC
NA,TRBJ2-7,TRBD1,TRBV11-1,CASSPGQGGEQYF,TGTGCCAGCAGCCCGGGACAGGGAGGCGAGCAGTACTTC
NA,TRBJ1-4,TRBD1,TRBV29-1,CSAVGGANEKLFF,TGCAGCGCCGTAGGGGGCGCGAATGAAAAACTGTTTTTT
NA,TRBJ1-1,NA,TRBV6-1,CASSEVGLVNTEAFF,TGTGCCAGCAGTGAAGTCGGGTTGGTTAACACTGAAGCTTTCTTT
NA,TRBJ2-7,NA,TRBV11-3,CASSFRGADEQYF,TGTGCCAGCAGCTTCCGGGGGGCAGACGAGCAGTACTTC
NA,TRBJ1-1,NA,TRBV9,CASSVAAGVYTEAFF,TGTGCCAGCAGCGTAGCGGCAGGGGTTTACACTGAAGCTTTCTTT
NA,TRBJ2-1,NA,TRBV5-1,CASSPNLEYNEQFF,TGCGCCAGCAGCCCCAATCTAGAGTACAATGAGCAGTTCTTC
NA,TRBJ2-3,NA,TRBV5-1,CASSLRWRDRGSLADTQYF,TGCGCCAGCAGCCTCCGTTGGCGGGACCGCGGATCTTTGGCAGATACGCAGTATTTT
NA,TRBJ1-2,NA,TRBV12-5,CASGSPQGSAGYTF,TGTGCTAGTGGTTCACCGCAGGGATCGGCTGGCTACACCTTC
NA,TRBJ2-3,NA,TRBV19,CASSPGAVPTDTQYF,TGTGCCAGTAGCCCTGGGGCGGTTCCCACAGATACGCAGTATTTT
NA,TRBJ2-3,NA,TRBV10-3,CAISGAAGYSDTQYF,TGTGCCATCAGTGGTGCTGCAGGGTATTCAGATACGCAGTATTTT
once,TRBJ2-7,TRBD2,TRBV5-4,CASSKTSKSSYEQYF,TGTGCCAGCAGCAAGACTAGCAAGAGCTCCTACGAGCAGTACTTC
NA,TRBJ2-3,TRBD2,TRBV7-3,CASSPQTSGTQYF,TGTGCCAGCAGCCCCCAGACTAGCGGGACGCAGTATTTT
few,TRBJ2-7,TRBD1,TRBV5-1,CASSVGQGRNYEQYF,TGCGCCAGCAGCGTGGGACAGGGGAGGAACTACGAGCAGTACTTC
NA,TRBJ2-7,TRBD1,TRBV9,CASSVGDSYEQYF,TGTGCCAGCAGCGTCGGGGACAGCTACGAGCAGTACTTC
NA,TRBJ2-7,TRBD1,TRBV13,CASSYRGSSYEQYF,TGTGCCAGCAGCTACAGGGGATCCTCCTACGAGCAGTACTTC
NA,TRBJ1-2,NA,TRBV19,CASKKWTELDYGYTF,TGTGCCAGTAAGAAGTGGACAGAGTTGGACTATGGCTACACCTTC
NA,TRBJ2-7,TRBD2,TRBV7-8,CASSFSGVYEQYF,TGTGCCAGCAGCTTCAGCGGGGTCTACGAGCAGTACTTC
NA,TRBJ1-2,NA,TRBV6-1,CASSEGQGLSGYTF,TGTGCCAGCAGTGAGGGGCAGGGGTTGAGCGGCTACACCTTC
NA,TRBJ2-2,NA,TRBV5-4,CASSAATRNTGELFF,TGTGCCAGCAGCGCGGCCACAAGGAACACCGGGGAGCTGTTTTTT
NA,TRBJ2-6,TRBD1,TRBV5-1,CASSLAFGTTGAGANVLTF,TGCGCCAGCAGCTTGGCATTTGGGACAACAGGGGCTGGGGCCAACGTCCTGACTTTC
NA,TRBJ2-3,TRBD2,TRBV5-5,CASSQTSGGAGDTQYF,TGTGCCAGCAGCCAGACTAGCGGGGGGGCGGGAGATACGCAGTATTTT
NA,TRBJ1-1,TRBD1,TRBV9,CASSAQQGVTEAFF,TGTGCCAGCAGCGCCCAACAGGGGGTTACTGAAGCTTTCTTT
NA,TRBJ2-5,TRBD1,TRBV5-4,CASSRGPQETQYF,TGTGCCAGCAGTAGGGGGCCCCAAGAGACCCAGTACTTC
NA,TRBJ1-1,NA,TRBV19,CASSIDSGFRETEAFF,TGTGCCAGTAGTATAGACTCGGGGTTTCGGGAGACTGAAGCTTTCTTT
NA,TRBJ2-3,NA,TRBV19,CASSIGPTEATDTQYF,TGTGCCAGTAGTATAGGTCCGACAGAAGCCACAGATACGCAGTATTTT
few,TRBJ1-1,NA,TRBV19,CASTNWPNGAFF,TGTGCCAGTACCAACTGGCCAAACGGGGCTTTCTTT
NA,TRBJ1-4,NA,TRBV21-1,CASIWDRSEKLFF,TGTGCCAGCATCTGGGACAGGTCTGAAAAACTGTTTTTT
once,TRBJ2-1,NA,TRBV7-6,CASSLATGFYVDNEQFF,TGTGCCAGCAGCTTAGCTACAGGGTTTTACGTTGACAATGAGCAGTTCTTC
NA,TRBJ2-1,NA,TRBV5-1,CASSLARPNNEQFF,TGCGCCAGCAGCTTGGCCAGGCCTAACAATGAGCAGTTCTTC
NA,TRBJ1-1,NA,TRBV5-4,CASSFHRNTEAFF,TGTGCCAGCAGCTTTCACAGGAACACTGAAGCTTTCTTT
NA,TRBJ2-1,NA,TRBV6-4,CASSERGSYNEQFF,TGTGCCAGCAGTGAGCGGGGCTCCTACAATGAGCAGTTCTTC
NA,TRBJ2-5,TRBD2,TRBV5-4,CASSLGGLARQETQYF,TGTGCCAGCAGCTTGGGAGGACTAGCCAGACAAGAGACCCAGTACTTC
NA,TRBJ2-7,NA,TRBV15,CATRSTRDRSYEQYF,TGTGCCACCAGGAGTACCCGGGATCGCTCCTACGAGCAGTACTTC
NA,TRBJ2-2,NA,TRBV19,CASSIRTPGELFF,TGTGCCAGTAGTATTCGGACACCCGGGGAGCTGTTTTTT
NA,TRBJ1-2,TRBD1,TRBV5-5,CASSSNRGPNYGYTF,TGTGCCAGCAGCTCTAACAGGGGACCTAACTATGGCTACACCTTC
NA,TRBJ2-1,TRBD2,TRBV4-2,CASSQEGLAGNNEQFF,TGTGCCAGCAGCCAAGAGGGTCTAGCGGGGAACAATGAGCAGTTCTTC
NA,TRBJ1-1,TRBD1,TRBV18,CASSEQGFEFAEAFF,TGTGCCAGCTCAGAACAGGGGTTCGAGTTCGCTGAAGCTTTCTTT
NA,TRBJ1-6,NA,TRBV13,CASSFGPLGVNSPLHF,TGTGCCAGCAGCTTCGGCCCTTTAGGGGTGAATTCACCCCTCCACTTT
NA,TRBJ2-7,NA,TRBV7-5,CARSLGLPGGRDEQYF,TGTGCCAGAAGCTTAGGGTTGCCAGGGGGCAGGGACGAGCAGTACTTC
NA,TRBJ1-2,TRBD1,TRBV29-1,CSVGGQGNGYTF,TGCAGCGTGGGCGGACAGGGGAATGGCTACACCTTC
NA,TRBJ2-3,TRBD1,TRBV5-1,CASSSDGTGVVDTQYF,TGCGCCAGCAGCTCGGACGGGACAGGAGTGGTAGATACGCAGTATTTT
NA,TRBJ2-5,NA,TRBV21-1,CASSKGGLGHETQYF,TGTGCCAGCAGCAAAGGTGGCCTGGGGCACGAGACCCAGTACTTC
NA,TRBJ1-1,TRBD1,TRBV7-7,CASSLDRYTEAFF,TGTGCTAGCAGCTTGGACAGGTACACTGAAGCTTTCTTT
few,TRBJ1-1,NA,TRBV10-3,CAISESSRLRRLMNTEAFF,TGTGCCATCAGTGAGTCTTCGCGGCTAAGGCGCCTCATGAACACTGAAGCTTTCTTT
once,TRBJ1-1,NA,TRBV6-9,CASQQGPGTEAFF,TGTGCCAGCCAACAGGGACCCGGCACTGAAGCTTTCTTT
once,TRBJ2-3,TRBD2,TRBV18,CASSPRLAGGHMYDTQYF,TGTGCCAGCTCACCCAGACTAGCGGGGGGTCATATGTACGATACGCAGTATTTT